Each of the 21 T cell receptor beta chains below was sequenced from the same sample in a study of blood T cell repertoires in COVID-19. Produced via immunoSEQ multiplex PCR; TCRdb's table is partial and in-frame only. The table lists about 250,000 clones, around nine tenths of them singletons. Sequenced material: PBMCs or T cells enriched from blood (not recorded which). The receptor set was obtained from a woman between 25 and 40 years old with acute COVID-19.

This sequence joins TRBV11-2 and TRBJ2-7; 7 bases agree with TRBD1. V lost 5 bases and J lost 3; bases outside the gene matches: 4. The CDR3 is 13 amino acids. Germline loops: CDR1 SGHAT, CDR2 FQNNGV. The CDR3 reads CASSPQGSYEQYF. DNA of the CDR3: TGTGCCAGCAGCCCACAGGGGAGCTACGAGCAGTACTTC. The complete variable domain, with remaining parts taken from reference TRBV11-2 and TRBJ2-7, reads EAGVAQSPRYKIIEKRQSVAFWCNPISGHATLYWYQQILGQGPKLLIQFQNNGVVDDSQLPKDRFSAERLKGVDSTLKIQPAKLEDSAVYLCASSPQGSYEQYFGPGTRLTVT.

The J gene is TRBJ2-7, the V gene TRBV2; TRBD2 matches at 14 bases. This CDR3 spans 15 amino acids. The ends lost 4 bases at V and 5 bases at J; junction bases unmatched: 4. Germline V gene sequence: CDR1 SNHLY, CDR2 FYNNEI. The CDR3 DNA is TGTGCCAGCAGTGGACTAGCGGGGGGGCTCGACGAGCAGTACTTC. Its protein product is CASSGLAGGLDEQYF.

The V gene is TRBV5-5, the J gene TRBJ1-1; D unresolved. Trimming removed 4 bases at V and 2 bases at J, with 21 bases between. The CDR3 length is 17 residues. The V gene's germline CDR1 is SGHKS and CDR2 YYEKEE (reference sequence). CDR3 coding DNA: TGTGCCAGCAGCGTCGTACTGATGTTAGAGAGAAACACTGAAGCTTTCTTT. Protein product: CASSVVLMLERNTEAFF.

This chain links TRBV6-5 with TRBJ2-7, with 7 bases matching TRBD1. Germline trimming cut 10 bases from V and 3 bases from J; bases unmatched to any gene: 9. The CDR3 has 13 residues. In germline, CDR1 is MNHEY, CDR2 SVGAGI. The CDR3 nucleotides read TGTGCCACACGAAGACAGGGCGACTACGAGCAGTACTTC. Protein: CATRRQGDYEQYF.

The CDR3 protein is CASTFYYEQYF. In DNA form, the CDR3 reads TGTGCCAGCACCTTCTACTACGAGCAGTACTTC. This chain joins TRBV27 and TRBJ2-7, with D uncertain. This CDR3 has 11 amino acids. Trimming pared 7 bases from V and 3 bases from J, leaving 7 bases between. Germline values: CDR1 MNHEY, CDR2 SMNVEV (reference sequence).

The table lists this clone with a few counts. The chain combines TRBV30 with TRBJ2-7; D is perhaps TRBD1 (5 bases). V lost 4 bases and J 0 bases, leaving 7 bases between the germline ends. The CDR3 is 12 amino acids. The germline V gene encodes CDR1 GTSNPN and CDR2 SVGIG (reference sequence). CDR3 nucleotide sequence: TGTGCCTGGACGGACAACTCCTACGAGCAGTACTTC. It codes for CAWTDNSYEQYF.

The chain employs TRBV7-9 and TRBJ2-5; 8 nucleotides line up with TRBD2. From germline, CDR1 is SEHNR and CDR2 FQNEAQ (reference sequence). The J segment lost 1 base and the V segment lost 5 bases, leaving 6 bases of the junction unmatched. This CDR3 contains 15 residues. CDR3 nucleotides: TGTGCCAGCAGCCCCTTCGGGGGGGCCCAAGAGACCCAGTACTTC. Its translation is CASSPFGGAQETQYF. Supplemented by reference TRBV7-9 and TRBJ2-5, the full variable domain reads DTGVSQNPRHKITKRGQNVTFRCDPISEHNRLYWYRQTLGQGPEFLTYFQNEAQLEKSRLLSDRFSAERPKGSFSTLEIQRTEQGDSAMYLCASSPFGGAQETQYFGPGTRLLVL.

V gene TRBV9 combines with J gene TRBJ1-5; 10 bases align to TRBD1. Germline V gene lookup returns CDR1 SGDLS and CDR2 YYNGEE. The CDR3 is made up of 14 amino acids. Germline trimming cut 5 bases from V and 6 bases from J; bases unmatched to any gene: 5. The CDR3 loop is CASSPDRGLQPQHF. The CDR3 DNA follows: TGTGCCAGCAGTCCAGACAGGGGGCTTCAGCCCCAGCATTTT.

The DNA of the CDR3 is TGTGCCAGTAGCCTGACAGGGCCGGGAAGATCAGCTTTCTTT. It codes for CASSLTGPGRSAFF. The J gene is TRBJ1-1, the V gene TRBV19; 7 bases line up with TRBD1. J was trimmed by 10 bases and V by 6 bases; bases with no gene match: 14. Germline V gene data show CDR1 as LNHDA and CDR2 as SQIVND (reference sequence). The CDR3 covers 14 residues.

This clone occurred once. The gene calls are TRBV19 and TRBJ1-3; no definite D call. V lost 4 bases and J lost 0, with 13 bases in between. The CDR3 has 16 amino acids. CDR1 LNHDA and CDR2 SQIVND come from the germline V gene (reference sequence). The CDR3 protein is CASSTQDANSGNTIYF. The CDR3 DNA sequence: TGTGCCAGTAGTACCCAAGATGCTAACTCTGGAAACACCATATATTTT.

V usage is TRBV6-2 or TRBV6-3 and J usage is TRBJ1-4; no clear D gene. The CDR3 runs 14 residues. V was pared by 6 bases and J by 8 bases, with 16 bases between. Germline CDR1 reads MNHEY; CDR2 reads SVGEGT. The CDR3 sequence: CASSLGIRGEKLFF. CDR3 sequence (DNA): TGTGCCAGCAGCCTGGGGATCCGAGGGGAAAAACTGTTTTTT.

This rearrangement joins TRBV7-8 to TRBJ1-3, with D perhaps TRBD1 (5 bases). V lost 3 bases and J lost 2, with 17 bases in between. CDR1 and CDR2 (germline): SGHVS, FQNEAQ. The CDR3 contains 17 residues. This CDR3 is CASSFRVSGGAGNTIYF. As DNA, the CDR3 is TGTGCCAGCAGCTTTAGGGTGTCCGGGGGAGCTGGAAACACCATATATTTT.

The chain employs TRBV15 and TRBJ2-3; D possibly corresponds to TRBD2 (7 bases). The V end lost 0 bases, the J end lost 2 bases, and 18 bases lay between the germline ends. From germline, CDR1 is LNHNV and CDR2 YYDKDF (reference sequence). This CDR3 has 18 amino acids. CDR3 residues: CATSRDSSGGPLTDTQYF. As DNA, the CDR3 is TGTGCCACCAGCAGAGATTCGTCGGGGGGCCCTCTCACAGATACGCAGTATTTT.

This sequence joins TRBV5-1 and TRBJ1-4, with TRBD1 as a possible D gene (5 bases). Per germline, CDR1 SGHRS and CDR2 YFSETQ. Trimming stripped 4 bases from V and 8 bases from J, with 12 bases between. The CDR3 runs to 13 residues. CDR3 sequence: CASSLWGNEKLFF. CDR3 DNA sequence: TGCGCCAGCAGCCTCTGGGGCAACGAAAAACTGTTTTTT.

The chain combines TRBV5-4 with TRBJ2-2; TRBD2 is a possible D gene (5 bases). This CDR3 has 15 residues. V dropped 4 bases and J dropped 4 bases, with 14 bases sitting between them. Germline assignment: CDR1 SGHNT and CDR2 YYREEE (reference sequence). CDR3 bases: TGTGCCAGCAGCACCGAGGGCCCGGGCACCGGGGAGCTGTTTTTT. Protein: CASSTEGPGTGELFF.

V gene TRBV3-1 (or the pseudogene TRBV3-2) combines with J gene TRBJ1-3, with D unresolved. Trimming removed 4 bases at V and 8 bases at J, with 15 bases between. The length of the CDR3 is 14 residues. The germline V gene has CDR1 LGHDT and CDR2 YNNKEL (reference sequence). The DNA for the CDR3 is TGTGCCAGCAGCCCCTCCAGGTCGGCAGACACCATATATTTT. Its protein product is CASSPSRSADTIYF.

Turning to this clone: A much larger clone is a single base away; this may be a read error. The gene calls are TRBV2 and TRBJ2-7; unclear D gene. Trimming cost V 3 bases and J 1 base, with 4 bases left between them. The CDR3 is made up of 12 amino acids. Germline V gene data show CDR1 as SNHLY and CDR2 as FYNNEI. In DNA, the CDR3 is TGTGCCAGCAGTGACAGTTCCTACGAGCAGTACTTC. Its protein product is CASSDSSYEQYF.

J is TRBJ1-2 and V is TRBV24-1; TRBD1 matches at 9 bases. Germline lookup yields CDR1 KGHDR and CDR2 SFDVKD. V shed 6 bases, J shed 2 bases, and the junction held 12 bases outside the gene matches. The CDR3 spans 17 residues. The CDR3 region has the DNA TGTGCCACCAGTCCCACCCTAACCGGGACAGGGAACTATGGCTACACCTTC. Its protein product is CATSPTLTGTGNYGYTF.

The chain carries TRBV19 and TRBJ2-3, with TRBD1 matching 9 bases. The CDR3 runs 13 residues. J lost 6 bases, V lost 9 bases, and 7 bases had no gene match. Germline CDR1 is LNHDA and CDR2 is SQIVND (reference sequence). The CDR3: CASWDRVTDTQYF. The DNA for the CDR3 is TGTGCCAGCTGGGACAGGGTGACCGATACGCAGTATTTT.

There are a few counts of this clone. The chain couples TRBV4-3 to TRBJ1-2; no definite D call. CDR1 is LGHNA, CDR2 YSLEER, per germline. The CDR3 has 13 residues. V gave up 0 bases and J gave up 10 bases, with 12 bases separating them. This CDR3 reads CASSQDSGSDYTF. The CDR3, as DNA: TGCGCCAGCAGCCAAGACTCGGGTAGCGACTACACCTTC.

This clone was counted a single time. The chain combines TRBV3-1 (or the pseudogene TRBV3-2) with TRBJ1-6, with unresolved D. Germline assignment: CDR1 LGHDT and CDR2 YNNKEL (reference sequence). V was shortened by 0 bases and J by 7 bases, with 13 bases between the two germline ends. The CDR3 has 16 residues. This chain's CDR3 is CASSQEAGKGNSPLHF. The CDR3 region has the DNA TGTGCCAGCAGCCAAGAGGCGGGAAAAGGGAATTCACCCCTCCACTTT.